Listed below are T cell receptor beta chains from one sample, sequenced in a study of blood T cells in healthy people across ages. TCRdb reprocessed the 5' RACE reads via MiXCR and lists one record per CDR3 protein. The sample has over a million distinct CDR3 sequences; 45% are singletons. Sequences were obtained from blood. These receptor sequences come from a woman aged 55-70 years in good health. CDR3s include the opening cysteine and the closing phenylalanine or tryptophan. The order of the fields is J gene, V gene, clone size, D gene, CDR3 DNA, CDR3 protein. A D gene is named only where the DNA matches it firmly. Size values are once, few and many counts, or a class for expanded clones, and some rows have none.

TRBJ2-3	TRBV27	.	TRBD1	TGTGCCAGCAGTTTATGGACCGGGACAGGGGGGATGGATACGCAGTATTTT	CASSLWTGTGGMDTQYF
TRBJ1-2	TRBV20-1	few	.	TGCAGTGCTAGTAGTCTCGCAGTAAACTATGGCTACACCTTC	CSASSLAVNYGYTF
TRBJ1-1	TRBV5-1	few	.	TGCGCCAGCAGCTTGTCTAACAGGAAAGGACGCCCTAAAGTAAAAATGAACACTGAAGCTTTCTTT	CASSLSNRKGRPKVKMNTEAFF
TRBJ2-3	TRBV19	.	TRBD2	TGTGCCAACCGGTCTTCGGGACTAGCAGGAGATACGCAGTATTTT	CANRSSGLAGDTQYF
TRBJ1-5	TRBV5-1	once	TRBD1	TGCGCCAGCAGCCCCACCGGGACAGGGGGTTGGGAGCCCCAGCATTTT	CASSPTGTGGWEPQHF
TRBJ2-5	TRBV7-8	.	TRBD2	TGTGCCAGCAGCTTAGCTAGGACTAGCGAACAAGAGACCCAGTACTTC	CASSLARTSEQETQYF
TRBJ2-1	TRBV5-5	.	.	TGTGCCAGCAGCCCCGTATCGTCACCAGGGGGGAATGAGCAGTTCTTC	CASSPVSSPGGNEQFF
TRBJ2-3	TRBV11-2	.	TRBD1	TGTGCCAGCAGCTTAGGCGGACAGGGGAAGGCAGATACGCAGTATTTT	CASSLGGQGKADTQYF
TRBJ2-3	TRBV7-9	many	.	TGTGCCAGCAGCCCGGAGCGGCTTACAGATACGCAGTATTTT	CASSPERLTDTQYF
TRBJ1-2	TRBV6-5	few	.	TGTGCCAGCGGACAATACAGTGGCTACACCTTC	CASGQYSGYTF
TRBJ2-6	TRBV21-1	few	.	TGTGCCAGCTATCCTCTCGGGACAGGGGGCGCTGGGGCCAACGTCCTGACTTTC	CASYPLGTGGAGANVLTF
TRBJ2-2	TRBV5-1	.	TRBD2	TGCGCCAGCAGCTTGGCCGAGTTAGCGGGAGCCACCGGGGAGCTGTTTTTT	CASSLAELAGATGELFF
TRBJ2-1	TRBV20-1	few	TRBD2	TGCAGTGCTAGGGGCGGTTCGGGAGGGAATTACAATGAGCAGTTCTTC	CSARGGSGGNYNEQFF
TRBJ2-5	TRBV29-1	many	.	TGCAGCGTCGTCGACAGAGTTCAGTACTTC	CSVVDRVQYF
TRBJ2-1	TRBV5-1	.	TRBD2	TGCGCCAGCAGCTTATCTAGCGGGAGGGTCGGTGAGCAGTTCTTC	CASSLSSGRVGEQFF
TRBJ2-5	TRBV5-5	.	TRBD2	TGTGCCAGCAGCGGTACTAGCGGGAGTAAATGGGAGACCCAGTACTTC	CASSGTSGSKWETQYF
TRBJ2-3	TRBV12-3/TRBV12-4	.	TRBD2	TGTGCCAGCAGACCTGATGGACTAGCGGCCACAGATACGCAGTATTTT	CASRPDGLAATDTQYF
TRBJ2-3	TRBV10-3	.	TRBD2	TGTGCCATCAGCCCGGGACTAGCGGGCAGCACAGATACGCAGTATTTT	CAISPGLAGSTDTQYF
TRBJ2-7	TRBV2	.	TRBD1	TGTGCCAGCAGTGAACAGGGGGCTCGATACGAGCAGTACTTC	CASSEQGARYEQYF
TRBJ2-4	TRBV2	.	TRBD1	TGTGCCAGCAGGACAGGGAGTCCGCAGTACTTC	CASRTGSPQYF
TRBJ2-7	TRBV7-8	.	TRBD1	TGTGCCAGCAGCTTAACAACAGGGGGCAGCTACTACTACGAGCAGTACTTC	CASSLTTGGSYYYEQYF
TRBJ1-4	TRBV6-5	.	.	TGTGCCAGCAGTTATATACGGGGGCACGCAACTAATGAAAAACTGTTTTTT	CASSYIRGHATNEKLFF
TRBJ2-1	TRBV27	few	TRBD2	TGTGCCAGCAGTTTAAACGCGGGAGACTTTTACAATGAGCAGTTCTTC	CASSLNAGDFYNEQFF
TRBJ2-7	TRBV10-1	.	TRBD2	TGCGCCAGCACGGGCGAGCGGGAGGCGACCTACGAGCAGTACTTC	CASTGEREATYEQYF
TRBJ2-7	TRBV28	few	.	TGTGCCACGACCGAGGGGGGGGCCGACGAGCAGTACTTC	CATTEGGADEQYF
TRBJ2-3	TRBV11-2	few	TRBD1	TGTGCCAGCAGCCCCTACCCCAGACAGGGATCAGATACGCAGTATTTT	CASSPYPRQGSDTQYF
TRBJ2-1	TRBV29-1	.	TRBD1	TGCAGCGGAAAGACAGGGGCTCTCTACAATGAGCAGTTCTTC	CSGKTGALYNEQFF
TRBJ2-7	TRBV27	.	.	TGTGCCAGCAGTTCGCCCTTAACCCACGAGCAGTACTTC	CASSSPLTHEQYF
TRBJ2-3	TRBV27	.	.	TGTGCCGGTACCGGGCGGGTAGAAGATACGCAGTATTTT	CAGTGRVEDTQYF
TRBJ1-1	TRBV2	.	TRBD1	TGTGCCAGCTCGAAACAGGGGGCGGACACTGAAGCTTTCTTT	CASSKQGADTEAFF
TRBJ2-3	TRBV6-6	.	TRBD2	TGTGCCAGCAGTTACTCCGGGACTAGCGGACGCACAGATACGCAGTATTTT	CASSYSGTSGRTDTQYF
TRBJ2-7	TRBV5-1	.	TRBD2	TGCGCCAGCAGCTTTAGCGGGAGGGCCGGGGACGAGCAGTACTTC	CASSFSGRAGDEQYF
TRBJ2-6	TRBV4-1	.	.	TGCGCCAGCAGCCAAGTTGGGCGCCTTGGGGCCAACGTCCTGACTTTC	CASSQVGRLGANVLTF
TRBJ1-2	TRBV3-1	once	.	TGTGCCAGCAGCCAAGCACCCGGCGTTGATGGCTACACCTTC	CASSQAPGVDGYTF
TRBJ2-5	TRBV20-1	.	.	TGCAGTGCTAGAGACTCCGGCTCCACAAAAGAGACCCAGTACTTC	CSARDSGSTKETQYF